This TCR beta chain is drawn from a study of cytomegalovirus exposure and HLA in healthy donors. At the level of the study: Clustering assigned 70% to 90% of the approximately 400 genotyped donors to the Caucasian-associated ancestry cluster.

Use of 60 Vbeta and 13 Jbeta primers characterized the PCR. The table came from immunoSEQ multiplex PCR; TCRdb's copy has only in-frame clones and leaves some out. The sample consists of roughly 92,000 clones, around 86% of them appearing once. Study observations and caveats: Accounts indicate the classifier identified cytomegalovirus status with strong specificity and sensitivity. Many donors carried some public TCRs, although rarity characterized most TCR sequences. A later look showed TCR association rates differing by HLA locus, highest for DRB1 and lowest for HLA-C.

As concerns this clone: The antigen is undetermined.

The CDR3 sequence is 15 residues long. Germline loops: CDR1 ENHRY, CDR2 SYGVKD. V lost 4 bases, J lost 1 base, and 5 bases stayed unmatched. The V and J genes are TRBV10-3 and TRBJ2-3, with 7 bases identical to TRBD2. Sequencing used PBMCs. The receptor comes from a woman in her sixties or seventies in good health and CMV-seropositive. CDR3 coding DNA: TGTGCCATCAGTGGTGAGCGGGACGGCACAGATACGCAGTATTTT. This translates into CAISGERDGTDTQYF.